This TCR beta chain emerged from a study of T cells in localized non-small cell lung cancer. General study points: Appearance in adjacent lung was seen for a median roughly 56 of the top 100 tumor clones. An association was observed between higher blood T cell density and longer overall survival.

This CDR3 has 14 residues. The V and J ends lost 3 bases and 4 bases, in that order; junction bases with no gene match: 5. Germline loops: CDR1 MNHEY, CDR2 SMNVEV (reference sequence). As concerns this clone: What it binds is unknown.

Libraries were prepared by immunoSEQ multiplex PCR; TCRdb keeps only in-frame clonotypes and omits some of them. The sample includes 15,000 to 20,000 clones, approximately 80% seen only once; the top ten take less than 40%. The receptor comes from a male donor at least 60 years old with stage I lung adenocarcinoma. This chain uses TRBV27 with TRBJ2-7; 8 bases match TRBD2. The input for sequencing was peripheral blood, taken before any cancer treatment. The chain's CDR3 is CASSFLTSAYEQYF. The CDR3 region has the DNA TGTGCCAGCAGTTTTTTGACTAGCGCATACGAGCAGTACTTC.